These 18 T cell receptor beta chains were sequenced from one sample in a study of CD8 T cells in Susac syndrome. RNA, at about 0.45 to 1 ug, was reverse transcribed with random hexamers. Each CDR3 protein gets one entry after TCRdb re-called the immunoSEQ multiplex PCR reads with MiXCR. Altogether some 300,000 distinct CDR3 sequences are present, 65% to 90% being singletons, with the ten largest covering roughly 0.21%. The material sequenced was CD8+ T cells from PBMCs. All receptors come from a human donor with multiple sclerosis.

The chain carries TRBV28 and TRBJ2-3, with 13 nucleotides matching TRBD2. The CDR3 runs 16 residues. The junction had 6 bases not matched to a gene; V was cut back by 3 bases and J by 6 bases. CDR1 and CDR2 (germline): MDHEN, SYDVKM. The CDR3 region is CASSLWTSGSVDTQYF. CDR3 sequence (DNA): TGTGCCAGCAGTTTGTGGACTAGCGGGAGTGTGGATACGCAGTATTTT.

V gene TRBV29-1 combines with J gene TRBJ2-7; D possibly corresponds to TRBD1 (5 bases). Germline V CDR1 and CDR2: SQVTM, ANQGSEA. The CDR3 extends over 14 amino acids. Trimming cost V 0 bases and J 3 bases, with 12 bases left between them. CDR3: CSVEDPRDSYEQYF. The CDR3, as DNA: TGCAGCGTTGAAGATCCCCGAGACAGCTACGAGCAGTACTTC.

The rearrangement links TRBV5-1 to TRBJ1-1; 9 bases map to TRBD1. Looked up from germline, CDR1 is SGHRS and CDR2 is YFSETQ. V trimming: 4 bases; J trimming: 5 bases; junction bases outside the gene matches: 12. The CDR3 length is 16 residues. The CDR3 protein is CASSPTDRGTRTEAFF. The CDR3 region has the DNA TGCGCCAGCAGCCCTACGGACAGGGGTACGAGGACTGAAGCTTTCTTT.

This rearrangement joins TRBV11-2 to TRBJ2-1, with D possibly being TRBD2 (8 bases). There are 14 residues in the CDR3. The germline gives CDR1 SGHAT, CDR2 FQNNGV. Trimming took 6 bases from V and 9 from J, leaving 18 bases between them. The CDR3 coding sequence is TGTGCCAGCAGAGGGGGCGGGAGGATTTTTGAGCAGTTCTTC. This sequence encodes CASRGGGRIFEQFF. Combining the CDR3 with reference TRBV11-2 and TRBJ2-1 gives the whole variable domain EAGVAQSPRYKIIEKRQSVAFWCNPISGHATLYWYQQILGQGPKLLIQFQNNGVVDDSQLPKDRFSAERLKGVDSTLKIQPAKLEDSAVYLCASRGGGRIFEQFFGPGTRLTVL.

With regard to this clonotype: Germline and junction disagree at one end, which may indicate a read error. The V gene is TRBV28, the J gene TRBJ2-1; D gene unclear. The length of the CDR3 is 11 residues. Germline V lookup: CDR1 MDHEN, CDR2 SYDVKM. The CDR3 DNA reads TGTGCCAGCAGATCCTACAATGAGCAGCTCTTC. Amino acids: CASRSYNEQLF.

The rearrangement uses TRBV12-3 or TRBV12-4 and TRBJ2-3, with D maybe TRBD2 (5 bases). The V and J ends lost 6 bases and 6 bases respectively, with 13 bases between them. The CDR3 runs 13 residues. The CDR3 DNA reads TGTGCCAGCAGCGAACTAGTTACGGATACGCAGTATTTT. This gives the protein CASSELVTDTQYF.

This chain connects TRBV4-3 to TRBJ2-1; D gene uncertain. CDR3 size: 19 residues. V was pared by 0 bases and J by 0 bases, with 18 bases between. CDR1 is LGHNA and CDR2 is YSLEER in the germline V gene. The CDR3 spells CASSQDWSSLPGSYNEQFF. CDR3 DNA sequence: TGCGCCAGCAGCCAAGATTGGAGTAGTCTGCCCGGCTCCTACAATGAGCAGTTCTTC.

J is TRBJ2-1 and V is TRBV5-1; a weak D match, TRBD2 (6 bases). CDR1 and CDR2 (germline): SGHRS, YFSETQ. The CDR3 contains 14 residues. Trimming left V 3 bases short and J 4 bases short, with 11 bases between. The CDR3 protein is CASSSGGAYNEQFF. The CDR3, as DNA: TGCGCCAGCAGCTCGGGCGGGGCTTACAATGAGCAGTTCTTC.

This chain joins TRBV20-1 and TRBJ1-1; no clear D. Germline CDR1 DFQATT, CDR2 SNEGSKA (reference sequence). Trimming stripped 0 bases from V and 0 bases from J, with 8 bases between. The CDR3 length is 14 residues. This chain's CDR3 is CSARDRAVNTEAFF. The CDR3 region has the DNA TGCAGTGCTAGAGATAGGGCCGTGAACACTGAAGCTTTCTTT.

This sequence joins TRBV6-2 or TRBV6-3 and TRBJ2-7; the D is unclear. The CDR3 runs to 20 residues. Germline assignment: CDR1 MNHEY and CDR2 SVGEGT. Trimming removed 1 base from V and 2 bases from J, with 27 bases in between. The CDR3 nucleotides read TGTGCCAGCAGTTACTTGGAGAGTCCACCGTTAGGACGCGGAACCTACGAGCAGTACTTC. The encoded protein is CASSYLESPPLGRGTYEQYF.

The rearrangement links TRBV4-2 to TRBJ2-3; no firm D call. The CDR3 extends over 17 amino acids. Germline V gene data show CDR1 as LGHNA and CDR2 as YNFKEQ. Trimming pared 1 base from V and 2 bases from J, leaving 16 bases between. CDR3 DNA sequence: TGTGCCAGCAGCCAAGGGAAGGGTGGGCAAAACACAGATACGCAGTATTTT. Protein: CASSQGKGGQNTDTQYF.

The gene calls are TRBV7-3 and TRBJ2-3; 10 positions match TRBD2. The CDR3 totals 18 residues. V lost 3 bases to trimming and J lost 0 bases; unmatched junction nucleotides: 9. In germline, CDR1 is SGHTA, CDR2 FQGTGA. CDR3 in amino acids: CASSFVTSGTPSTDTQYF. CDR3 nucleotide sequence: TGTGCCAGCAGCTTCGTAACTAGCGGGACTCCTAGCACAGATACGCAGTATTTT.

V usage is TRBV28 and J usage is TRBJ2-3; 10 bases are shared with TRBD2. Trimming at V came to 8 bases and at J to 1 base, leaving 12 bases not matched to a gene. Germline CDR1 is MDHEN and CDR2 is SYDVKM. The CDR3 runs 17 residues. DNA of the CDR3: TGTGCCAGCTTACCGGGACTAGCGACACCGGGCACAGATACGCAGTATTTT. Protein sequence: CASLPGLATPGTDTQYF.

This chain joins TRBV28 and TRBJ2-7, with D unclear. There are 13 residues in the CDR3. Trimming shortened V by 3 bases and J by 3 bases, and 9 bases separated the two germline ends. Germline V gene data show CDR1 as MDHEN and CDR2 as SYDVKM. This chain's CDR3 is CASSLVPIYEQYF. The CDR3 coding sequence is TGTGCCAGCAGTTTGGTTCCGATCTACGAGCAGTACTTC. The full variable domain, rest sourced from reference TRBV28 and TRBJ2-7, is DVKVTQSSRYLVKRTGEKVFLECVQDMDHENMFWYRQDPGLGLRLIYFSYDVKMKEKGDIPEGYSVSREKKERFSLILESASTNQTSMYLCASSLVPIYEQYFGPGTRLTVT.

This chain uses TRBV5-1 with TRBJ2-3; 7 bases agree with TRBD2. The CDR3 runs 15 residues. With V trimmed by 3 bases and J by 1 base, 5 bases remained unmatched. CDR1 SGHRS and CDR2 YFSETQ come from the germline V gene. CDR3 region: CASSSSGWGTDTQYF. Written as DNA, the CDR3 is TGCGCCAGCAGCTCTAGCGGTTGGGGCACAGATACGCAGTATTTT.

The rearrangement uses TRBV20-1 and TRBJ1-2; D is unclear. The V end was cut by 6 bases, the J end by 8 bases, with 7 bases between. The CDR3 is made up of 9 amino acids. Germline V CDR1 and CDR2: DFQATT, SNEGSKA (reference sequence). This CDR3 reads CSAPPGYTF. The CDR3 DNA sequence: TGCAGTGCGCCGCCGGGCTACACCTTC.

This chain uses TRBV5-6 with TRBJ2-7; maybe TRBD2 (6 bases). Germline V CDR1 and CDR2: SGHDT, YYEEEE. V was shortened by 4 bases and J by 2 bases, with 13 bases between the two germline ends. The CDR3 totals 14 residues. CDR3 sequence: CASSEGLLTYEQYF. DNA for the CDR3: TGTGCCAGCAGCGAGGGACTCCTGACCTACGAGCAGTACTTC.

The rearrangement uses TRBV9 and TRBJ2-6; D unresolved. Trimming left V 4 bases short and J 2 bases short, with 10 bases between. The CDR3 runs to 15 residues. Germline loops: CDR1 SGDLS, CDR2 YYNGEE. CDR3 region: CASSPEVAGANVLTF. The DNA for the CDR3 is TGTGCCAGCAGCCCCGAGGTGGCTGGGGCCAACGTCCTGACTTTC.